This TCR beta chain was identified in a study of tumor and adjacent non-tumor tissue in lung cancer. In its sample, this clonotype ranks as medium-sized (0.01 to 0.1%). Its antigen remains unidentified. A modified ARM-PCR protocol with three rounds of nested PCR amplified TCRbeta. MiXCR, applied by TCRdb to the multiplex PCR reads, yields one record per CDR3 protein. The data show about 140,000 distinct CDR3 sequences, with roughly 66% seen just once and over 15% held by the top ten. The template was RNA from unsorted bulk tissue. Regarding the study as a whole: Compared with tumor, normal lung showed significantly lower TCR diversity. Shorter survival was associated with higher TCR diversity in tumors. Top 100 clones took a larger repertoire share in normal lung.

This receptor was taken from a man aged 60 to 69 with small cell lung cancer. The sequenced material came from lung tumor tissue.

In DNA form, the CDR3 reads TGTGCCAGCGGACCCTTGGGTAGCGGAAGCACAGATACGCAGTATTTT. Its translation is CASGPLGSGSTDTQYF. The V and J genes are TRBV28 and TRBJ2-3; the D gene is possibly TRBD2 (6 bases). Germline-derived CDR1 and CDR2 are MDHEN and SYDVKM. The length of the CDR3 is 16 residues. Trimming pared 8 bases from V and 0 bases from J, leaving 18 bases between.